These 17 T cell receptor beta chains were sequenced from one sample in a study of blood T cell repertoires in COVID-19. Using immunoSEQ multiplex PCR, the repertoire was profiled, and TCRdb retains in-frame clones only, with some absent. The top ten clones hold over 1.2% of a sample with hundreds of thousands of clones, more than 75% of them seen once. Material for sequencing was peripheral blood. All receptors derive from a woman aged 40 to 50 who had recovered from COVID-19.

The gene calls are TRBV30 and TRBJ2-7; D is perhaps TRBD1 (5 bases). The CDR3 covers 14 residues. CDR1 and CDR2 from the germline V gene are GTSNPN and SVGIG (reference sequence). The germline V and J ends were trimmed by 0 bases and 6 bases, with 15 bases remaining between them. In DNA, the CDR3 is TGTGCCTGGAGTGTCCAGGGAAAGAAGGCCGAGCAGTACTTC. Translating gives CAWSVQGKKAEQYF.

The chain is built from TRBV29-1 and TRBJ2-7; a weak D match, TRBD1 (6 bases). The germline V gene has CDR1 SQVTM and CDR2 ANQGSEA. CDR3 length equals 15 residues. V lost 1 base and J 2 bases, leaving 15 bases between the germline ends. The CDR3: CSVEVSPGAAYEQYF. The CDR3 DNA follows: TGCAGCGTTGAAGTGAGCCCAGGGGCGGCCTACGAGCAGTACTTC.

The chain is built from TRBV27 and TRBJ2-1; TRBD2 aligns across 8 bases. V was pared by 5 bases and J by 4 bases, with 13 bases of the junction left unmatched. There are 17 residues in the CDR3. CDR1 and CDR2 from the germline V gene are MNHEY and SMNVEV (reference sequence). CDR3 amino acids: CASSPAGGAALYNEQFF. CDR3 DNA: TGTGCCAGCAGTCCGGCCGGGGGGGCCGCTTTATACAATGAGCAGTTCTTC.

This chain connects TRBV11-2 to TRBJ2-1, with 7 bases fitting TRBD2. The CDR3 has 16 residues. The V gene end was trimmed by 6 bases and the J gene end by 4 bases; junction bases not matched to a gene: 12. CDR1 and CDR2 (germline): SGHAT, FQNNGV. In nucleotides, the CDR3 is TGTGCCAGCAGTCCGCGGGGTGGCGGGGGTTACAATGAGCAGTTCTTC. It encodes CASSPRGGGGYNEQFF.

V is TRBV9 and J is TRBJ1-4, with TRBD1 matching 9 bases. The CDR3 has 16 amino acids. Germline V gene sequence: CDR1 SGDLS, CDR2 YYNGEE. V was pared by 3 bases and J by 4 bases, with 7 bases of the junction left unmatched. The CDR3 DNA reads TGTGCCAGCAGCGGTCCCGGGACAGGGAATAATGAAAAACTGTTTTTT. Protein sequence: CASSGPGTGNNEKLFF.

The CDR3 DNA sequence: TGTGCCAGCTTCACTGAAAGGTACAGGGGTCGCACTGAAGCTTTCTTT. Protein: CASFTERYRGRTEAFF. The chain is built from TRBV19 and TRBJ1-1; 7 nucleotides agree with TRBD1. Germline V gene lookup returns CDR1 LNHDA and CDR2 SQIVND (reference sequence). Trimming took 9 bases from V and 4 from J; bases not matched to a gene: 17. The CDR3 length is 16 residues.

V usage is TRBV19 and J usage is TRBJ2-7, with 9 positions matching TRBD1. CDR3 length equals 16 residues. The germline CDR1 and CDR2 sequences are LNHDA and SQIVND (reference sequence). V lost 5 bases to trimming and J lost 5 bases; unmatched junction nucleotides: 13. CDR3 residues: CASSSEPGQGTHEQYF. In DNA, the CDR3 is TGTGCCAGTAGTTCCGAACCGGGACAGGGAACCCACGAGCAGTACTTC.

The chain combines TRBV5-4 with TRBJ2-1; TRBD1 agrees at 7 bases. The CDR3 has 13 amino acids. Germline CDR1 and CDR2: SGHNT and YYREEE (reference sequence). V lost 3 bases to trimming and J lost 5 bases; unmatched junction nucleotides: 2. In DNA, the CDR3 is TGTGCCAGCAGCTGGGACAGTCACAATGAGCAGTTCTTC. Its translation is CASSWDSHNEQFF. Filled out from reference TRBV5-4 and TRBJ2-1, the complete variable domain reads ETGVTQSPTHLIKTRGQQVTLRCSSQSGHNTVSWYQQALGQGPQFIFQYYREEENGRGNFPPRFSGLQFPNYSSELNVNALELDDSALYLCASSWDSHNEQFFGPGTRLTVL.

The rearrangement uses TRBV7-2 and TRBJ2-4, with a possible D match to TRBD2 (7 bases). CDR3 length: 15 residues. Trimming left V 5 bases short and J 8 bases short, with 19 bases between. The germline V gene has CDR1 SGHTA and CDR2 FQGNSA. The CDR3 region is CASSPWGGPGDIQYF. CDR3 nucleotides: TGTGCCAGCAGCCCGTGGGGGGGGCCCGGGGACATTCAGTACTTC.

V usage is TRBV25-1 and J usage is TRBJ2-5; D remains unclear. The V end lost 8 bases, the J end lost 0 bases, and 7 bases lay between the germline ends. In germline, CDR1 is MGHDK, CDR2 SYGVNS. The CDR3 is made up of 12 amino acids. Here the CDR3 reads CASGDYQETQYF. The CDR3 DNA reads TGTGCCAGCGGAGACTACCAAGAGACCCAGTACTTC.

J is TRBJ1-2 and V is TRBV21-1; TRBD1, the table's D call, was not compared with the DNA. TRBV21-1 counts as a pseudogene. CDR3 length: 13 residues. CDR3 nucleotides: TGTGCCAGCAGCACCCACAGGGGTTCTGGCTACACCTTC. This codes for CASSTHRGSGYTF.

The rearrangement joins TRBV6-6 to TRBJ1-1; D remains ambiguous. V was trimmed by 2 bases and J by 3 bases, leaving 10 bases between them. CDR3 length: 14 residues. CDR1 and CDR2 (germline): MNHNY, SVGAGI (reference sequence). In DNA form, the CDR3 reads TGTGCCAGCAGTTACAGTCAGACTTACACTGAAGCTTTCTTT. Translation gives CASSYSQTYTEAFF.

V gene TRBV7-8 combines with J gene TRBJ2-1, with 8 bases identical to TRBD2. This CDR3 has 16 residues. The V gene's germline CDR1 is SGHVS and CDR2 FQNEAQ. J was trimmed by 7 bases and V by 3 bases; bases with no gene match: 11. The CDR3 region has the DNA TGTGCCAGCAGCTTCCGTTTCGGGGGGGGCCCTAATGAGCAGTTCTTC. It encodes CASSFRFGGGPNEQFF. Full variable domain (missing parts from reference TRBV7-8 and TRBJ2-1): GAGVSQSPRYKVAKRGQDVALRCDPISGHVSLFWYQQALGQGPEFLTYFQNEAQLDKSGLPSDRFFAERPEGSVSTLKIQRTQQEDSAVYLCASSFRFGGGPNEQFFGPGTRLTVL.

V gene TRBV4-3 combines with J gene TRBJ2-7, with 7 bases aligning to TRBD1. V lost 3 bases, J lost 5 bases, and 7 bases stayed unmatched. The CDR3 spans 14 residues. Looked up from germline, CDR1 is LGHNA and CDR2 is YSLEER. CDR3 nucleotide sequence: TGCGCCAGCAGCCATCCGGGACAGTGGGACGAGCAGTACTTC. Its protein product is CASSHPGQWDEQYF.

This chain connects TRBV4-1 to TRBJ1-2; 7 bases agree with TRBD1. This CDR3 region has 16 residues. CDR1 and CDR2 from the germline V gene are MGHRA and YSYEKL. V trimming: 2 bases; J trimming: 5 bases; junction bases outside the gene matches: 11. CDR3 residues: CASSQTSGTAIYGYTF. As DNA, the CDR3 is TGCGCCAGCAGCCAAACCTCCGGGACAGCAATTTATGGCTACACCTTC.

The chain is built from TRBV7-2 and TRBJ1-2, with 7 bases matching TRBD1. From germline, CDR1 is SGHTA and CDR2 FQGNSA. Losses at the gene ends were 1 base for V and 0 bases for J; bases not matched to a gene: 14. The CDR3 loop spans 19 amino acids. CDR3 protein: CASSLVFHRGLQANYGYTF. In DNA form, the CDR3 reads TGTGCCAGCAGCTTAGTTTTTCACAGGGGCCTACAAGCTAACTATGGCTACACCTTC.

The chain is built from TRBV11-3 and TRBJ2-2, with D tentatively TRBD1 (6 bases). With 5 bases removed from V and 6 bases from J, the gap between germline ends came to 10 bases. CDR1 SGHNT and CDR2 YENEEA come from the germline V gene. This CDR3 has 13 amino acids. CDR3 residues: CASSQGRAGELFF. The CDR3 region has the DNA TGTGCCAGCAGCCAGGGGAGAGCCGGGGAGCTGTTTTTT.